Each of the 25 T cell receptor beta chains below was sequenced from the same sample in a study of Ad26.COV2.S vaccination and SARS-CoV-2 variants. Sample treatment: around 19 received Ad26.COV2.S at low or high dose, single or two shots; 5 received placebo; per-sample allocation not given. Sampling was performed 63 days after the first vaccine or placebo injection. Clones were read by immunoSEQ multiplex PCR, and TCRdb kept only the in-frame ones, dropping some. The table shows 500,000 or so clones, with 80% to 90% occurring only once. Sequenced here: peripheral blood, sampled in a trial of Ad26.COV2.S vaccine versus placebo. These receptors came from a person aged 18-65 years who received the Ad26.COV2.S COVID-19 vaccine or a placebo.

The chain couples TRBV5-1 to TRBJ2-6; 7 nucleotides align to TRBD1. CDR3 length: 17 residues. Per the germline V gene, CDR1 is SGHRS and CDR2 is YFSETQ. Trimming cost V 0 bases and J 0 bases; bases outside gene matches: 3. The CDR3 loop is CASSLGGQTSGANVLTF. Here the CDR3 DNA reads TGCGCCAGCAGCTTGGGGGGACAGACCTCTGGGGCCAACGTCCTGACTTTC. The full variable domain, in which reference TRBV5-1 and TRBJ2-6 provide the parts outside the CDR3, is KAGVTQTPRYLIKTRGQQVTLSCSPISGHRSVSWYQQTPGQGLQFLFEYFSETQRNKGNFPGRFSGRQFSNSRSEMNVSTLELGDSALYLCASSLGGQTSGANVLTFGAGSRLTVL.

Only a few counts were recorded for this clone. The sample contains more than one DNA sequence encoding this CDR3. J is TRBJ2-7 and V is TRBV6-5, with 8 bases lining up with TRBD2. Looked up from germline, CDR1 is MNHEY and CDR2 is SVGAGI. V was pared by 0 bases and J by 3 bases, with 1 base of the junction left unmatched. The CDR3 has 14 amino acids. The CDR3 DNA sequence: TGTGCCAGCAGTTACTCCCGGGGGGGCTACGAGCAGTACTTC. It yields the protein CASSYSRGGYEQYF.

The CDR3 protein is CASSLQGSDEKLFF. The CDR3 DNA reads TGTGCCAGCAGCTTACAGGGATCGGATGAAAAACTGTTTTTT. The V call is TRBV7-9, the J call TRBJ1-4; maybe TRBD1 (5 bases). From germline, CDR1 is SEHNR and CDR2 FQNEAQ (reference sequence). V gave up 2 bases and J gave up 6 bases, with 10 bases separating them. The CDR3 loop spans 14 amino acids.

The rearrangement links TRBV4-3 to TRBJ1-2, with 9 bases fitting TRBD1. The V segment lost 3 bases and the J segment 4 bases; nucleotides outside the gene matches: 3. This CDR3 has 14 amino acids. Per the germline V gene, CDR1 is LGHNA and CDR2 is YSLEER. CDR3 nucleotides: TGCGCCAGCAGCCAGACAGGGGGTCTCTATGGCTACACCTTC. Translating it yields CASSQTGGLYGYTF.

The CDR3 nucleotides are TGTGCCAGCAGTTACTTATCTCGAGCTACTGAAGCTTTCTTT. As protein: CASSYLSRATEAFF. The chain joins TRBV6-2 or TRBV6-3 to TRBJ1-1; D gene ambiguous. Germline lookup yields CDR1 MNHEY and CDR2 SVGEGT. The CDR3 covers 14 residues. Trimming took 1 base from V and 5 from J, leaving 11 bases between them.

The chain uses TRBV2 and TRBJ2-4; 7 nucleotides line up with TRBD2. CDR1 is SNHLY, CDR2 FYNNEI, per germline. This CDR3 has 13 amino acids. With V trimmed by 8 bases and J by 7 bases, 8 bases remained unmatched. The CDR3 nucleotides read TGTGCCAGCTTGGGGGAGGGGTGGAACATTCAGTACTTC. The encoded protein is CASLGEGWNIQYF.

The chain carries TRBV6-2 or TRBV6-3 and TRBJ1-2; the D gene is possibly TRBD1 (6 bases). Germline-derived CDR1 and CDR2 are MNHEY and SVGEGT. Trimming pared 5 bases from V and 2 bases from J, leaving 9 bases between. This CDR3 spans 13 amino acids. CDR3 in amino acids: CASSRTENYGYTF. The CDR3, as DNA: TGTGCCAGCAGTAGGACAGAAAACTATGGCTACACCTTC.

The rearrangement links TRBV13 to TRBJ2-5; the match to TRBD1 covers 7 bases. Germline-derived CDR1 and CDR2 are PRHDT and FYEKMQ (reference sequence). This CDR3 has 15 amino acids. V dropped 5 bases and J dropped 5; count of bases not matched to a gene: 11. CDR3 DNA sequence: TGTGCCAGCAGCGCTCCTGACAGGGTATGGGAGACCCAGTACTTC. It codes for CASSAPDRVWETQYF.

The CDR3 region is CASSPWVDRFRADTQYF. CDR3 sequence (DNA): TGTGCCAGCAGCCCCTGGGTGGACAGGTTTAGGGCAGATACGCAGTATTTT. The V and J genes are TRBV7-3 and TRBJ2-3; 7 bases match TRBD1. CDR3 length: 17 amino acids. From germline, CDR1 is SGHTA and CDR2 FQGTGA. The ends lost 5 bases at V and 4 bases at J; junction bases unmatched: 15.

In this sample, this clone turned up once. This chain connects TRBV7-9 to TRBJ2-1; unclear D gene. This CDR3 is built from 14 residues. Germline-derived CDR1 and CDR2 are SEHNR and FQNEAQ (reference sequence). V lost 4 bases and J lost 6, with 13 bases in between. CDR3 sequence: CASSSAPPTNEQFF. CDR3 sequence (DNA): TGTGCCAGCAGCTCAGCCCCCCCAACCAATGAGCAGTTCTTC.

This clone appeared a few times. The chain links TRBV18 to TRBJ2-2, with no clear D. V lost 2 bases and J 9 bases, leaving 7 bases between the germline ends. The CDR3 contains 12 residues. Germline values: CDR1 KGHSH, CDR2 LQKENI. The chain's CDR3 is CASSPMSRELFF. CDR3 nucleotides: TGTGCCAGCTCACCAATGTCTAGGGAGCTGTTTTTT.

V usage is TRBV15 and J usage is TRBJ1-2; D call uncertain. Between the trimmed V and J ends, which lost 0 bases and 9 bases, there was a span of 11 bases. Germline V gives CDR1 LNHNV, CDR2 YYDKDF (reference sequence). The CDR3 loop spans 13 amino acids. The CDR3 bases are TGTGCCACCAGCAGAGATACGGGCAGTAGCTACACCTTC. Protein product: CATSRDTGSSYTF.

The chain employs TRBV27 and TRBJ2-7, with 7 bases identical to TRBD1. The V gene's germline CDR1 is MNHEY and CDR2 SMNVEV (reference sequence). J lost 1 base, V lost 5 bases, and 11 bases had no gene match. The CDR3 runs 16 residues. In DNA form, the CDR3 reads TGTGCCAGCAGTCCAAGCGTGGGACAGTCATCCTACGAGCAGTACTTC. Translation gives CASSPSVGQSSYEQYF.

V usage is TRBV6-5 and J usage is TRBJ1-6, with no clear D. Looked up from germline, CDR1 is MNHEY and CDR2 is SVGAGI. The ends were cut back, 7 bases at V and 6 bases at J, with 13 bases in the middle. The CDR3 totals 14 residues. The CDR3 DNA is TGTGCCAGCACCCCGGGTCCAACTAATTCACCCCTCCACTTT. This codes for CASTPGPTNSPLHF.

The chain links TRBV15 to TRBJ1-3; D gene uncertain. The CDR3 consists of 16 residues. V was trimmed by 1 base and J by 8 bases, leaving 18 bases between them. Germline CDR1 reads LNHNV; CDR2 reads YYDKDF (reference sequence). CDR3 sequence (DNA): TGTGCCACCAGCAGAGCCCCCGGGAACTCTGTCGACACCATATATTTT. Protein sequence: CATSRAPGNSVDTIYF.

This sequence joins TRBV19 and TRBJ2-3; no definite D call. Trimming took off 0 bases at V and 0 bases at J, with 13 bases between the two ends. Germline V gene sequence: CDR1 LNHDA, CDR2 SQIVND (reference sequence). CDR3 length equals 17 residues. The CDR3 region has the DNA TGTGCCAGTAGTATAGATCGGTGGCGGCCTAGCACAGATACGCAGTATTTT. Its protein product is CASSIDRWRPSTDTQYF.

The chain combines TRBV24-1 with TRBJ2-3, with D possibly TRBD1 on 5 matching bases. The CDR3 runs to 15 residues. V was shortened by 0 bases and J by 2 bases, with 8 bases between the two germline ends. Germline V lookup: CDR1 KGHDR, CDR2 SFDVKD. CDR3 loop: CATSDLRRDTDTQYF. In DNA form, the CDR3 reads TGTGCCACCAGTGATTTGCGCAGGGACACAGATACGCAGTATTTT.

Only a few counts were recorded for this clone. The chain joins TRBV7-6 to TRBJ2-3; 8 positions agree with TRBD2. The CDR3 spans 17 residues. V dropped 3 bases and J dropped 2; count of bases not matched to a gene: 10. Germline CDR1 is SGHVS and CDR2 is FNYEAQ. CDR3: CASSFARGGRATDTQYF. The CDR3 DNA sequence: TGTGCCAGCAGCTTCGCCCGGGGGGGGAGGGCCACAGATACGCAGTATTTT. Full variable domain (outside the CDR3, taken from reference TRBV7-6 and TRBJ2-3): GAGVSQSPRYKVTKRGQDVALRCDPISGHVSLYWYRQALGQGPEFLTYFNYEAQQDKSGLPNDRFSAERPEGSISTLTIQRTEQRDSAMYRCASSFARGGRATDTQYFGPGTRLTVL.

V usage is TRBV19 and J usage is TRBJ1-1; 8 nucleotides match TRBD1. The CDR3 has 13 amino acids. Germline CDR1 reads LNHDA; CDR2 reads SQIVND (reference sequence). V shed 8 bases, J shed 4 bases, and the junction held 6 bases outside the gene matches. The CDR3 coding sequence is TGTGCCAGTTCCCATACAGGGGGCACTGAAGCTTTCTTT. Translated, it gives CASSHTGGTEAFF.

The genes are TRBV2 and TRBJ1-2; tentative D call: TRBD1 (5 bases). The V end was cut by 6 bases, the J end by 0 bases, with 17 bases between. The germline V gene encodes CDR1 SNHLY and CDR2 FYNNEI. The CDR3 is 16 residues long. Written as DNA, the CDR3 is TGTGCCAGCAGGGCGGGACGGAGCAAAGCTAACTATGGCTACACCTTC. Amino acids: CASRAGRSKANYGYTF.

The rearrangement uses TRBV10-2 and TRBJ1-1; D may be TRBD1 (5 bases). Trimming took 7 bases from V and 9 from J, leaving 24 bases between them. Germline CDR1 is WSHSY and CDR2 is SAAADI. The CDR3 length is 15 residues. CDR3: CASIDPGTDRGKAFF. The CDR3 coding sequence is TGCGCCAGCATAGATCCCGGGACCGACCGAGGAAAAGCTTTCTTT.

This rearrangement joins TRBV9 to TRBJ2-1, with D unresolved. Germline assignment: CDR1 SGDLS and CDR2 YYNGEE. This CDR3 comprises 13 residues. With 1 base removed from V and 5 bases from J, the gap between germline ends came to 7 bases. DNA for the CDR3: TGTGCCAGCAGCGTACTAGTTCACAATGAGCAGTTCTTC. As protein: CASSVLVHNEQFF.

This chain links TRBV19 with TRBJ2-1, with 8 nucleotides matching TRBD1. After removal of 2 bases from V and 4 bases from J, the junction contained 4 bases not matched to a gene. This CDR3 has 15 residues. Germline-derived CDR1 and CDR2 are LNHDA and SQIVND (reference sequence). CDR3 in DNA: TGTGCCAGTAGTATACAGGGGGCTTCTTACAATGAGCAGTTCTTC. This translates into CASSIQGASYNEQFF. The whole variable domain, remainder taken from reference TRBV19 and TRBJ2-1, is DGGITQSPKYLFRKEGQNVTLSCEQNLNHDAMYWYRQDPGQGLRLIYYSQIVNDFQKGDIAEGYSVSREKKESFPLTVTSAQKNPTAFYLCASSIQGASYNEQFFGPGTRLTVL.

This clone was detected a few times. The rearrangement links TRBV7-3 to TRBJ2-1; weak D call: TRBD2 (6 bases). The CDR3 spans 14 residues. With 2 bases removed from V and 4 bases from J, the gap between germline ends came to 9 bases. Germline lookup yields CDR1 SGHTA and CDR2 FQGTGA. The CDR3: CASSLQGLYNEQFF. The CDR3 nucleotides are TGTGCCAGCAGCTTACAGGGACTTTACAATGAGCAGTTCTTC.

This chain links TRBV5-4 with TRBJ2-1; 8 nucleotides match TRBD1. Germline CDR1 and CDR2: SGHNT and YYREEE (reference sequence). V lost 5 bases and J lost 15; bases outside the gene matches: 10. The CDR3 loop spans 12 amino acids. CDR3 sequence: CASSIGQGFPFF. The CDR3 DNA follows: TGTGCCAGCAGTATAGGACAGGGTTTTCCGTTCTTC.